This TCR beta chain was sequenced during a study of T-cell reconstitution after alpha-beta-depleted transplantation in children. This clonotype was recorded at least ten times. The antigen remains undetermined. Study-wide results and caveats: After one year, T-cell counts and TCRbeta diversity mostly came from new T cells.

The TCRbeta library was prepared with unique molecular identifiers. TCRdb re-called the PCR reads through MiXCR, storing one row per CDR3 protein. Of around 490,000 distinct CDR3 sequences listed, around 10% are singletons. Germline CDR1 SGHVS, CDR2 FQNEAQ. This CDR3 has 15 residues. V lost 5 bases to trimming and J lost 4 bases; unmatched junction nucleotides: 7. The chain couples TRBV7-8 to TRBJ2-1, with TRBD2 matching over 8 bases. Sample: PBMCs, mostly from graft donor cells, taken 180 days after TCRalphabeta/CD19-depleted stem cell transplant. The receptor was isolated from a female patient younger than 10 who had a stem cell transplant for aplastic anemia, so the T cells may come from the graft donor. In nucleotides, the CDR3 is TGTGCCAGCAGCGTTAGCGGGACGGGGTACAATGAGCAGTTCTTC. It specifies CASSVSGTGYNEQFF.